This passage covers 8 T cell receptor beta chains from one sample sequenced in a study of blood T cell repertoires in COVID-19. The assay was immunoSEQ multiplex PCR, and TCRdb's table has in-frame clones only and misses some. This sample has roughly 280,000 clones, with roughly 89% found just once. Input material: PBMCs or T cells enriched from blood (not recorded which). Source of these receptors: a woman aged 55 to 70 who had recovered from COVID-19.

This chain joins TRBV4-2 and TRBJ2-2; TRBD2 matches 11 bases. Germline V gives CDR1 LGHNA, CDR2 YNFKEQ. The length of the CDR3 is 15 residues. The V and J ends lost 6 bases and 0 bases, in that order; junction bases with no gene match: 0. In DNA, the CDR3 is TGTGCCAGCAGGACTAGCGGGGCGAACACCGGGGAGCTGTTTTTT. This translates into CASRTSGANTGELFF.

The chain uses TRBV5-1 and TRBJ2-3; no firm D call. The CDR3 contains 12 residues. Trimming took 0 bases from V and 4 from J, leaving 3 bases between them. CDR1 is SGHRS, CDR2 YFSETQ, per germline. The CDR3 loop is CASSLGADTQYF. For the CDR3, the DNA is TGCGCCAGCAGCTTGGGCGCAGATACGCAGTATTTT.

The rearrangement uses TRBV19 and TRBJ2-3; 11 bases are a match to TRBD2. V gave up 10 bases and J gave up 1 base; unmatched junction bases: 7. The CDR3 is 15 residues long. The germline V gene has CDR1 LNHDA and CDR2 SQIVND (reference sequence). CDR3 bases: TGTGCCACCTCCGGGACTAGCGGACGCACAGATACGCAGTATTTT. It encodes CATSGTSGRTDTQYF.

This chain uses TRBV19 with TRBJ2-6; D call uncertain. Germline lookup yields CDR1 LNHDA and CDR2 SQIVND (reference sequence). V gave up 3 bases and J gave up 2 bases, with 8 bases separating them. The CDR3 runs to 15 residues. In nucleotides, the CDR3 is TGTGCCAGTAGTATCCCGACACCTGGGGCCAACGTCCTGACTTTC. It specifies CASSIPTPGANVLTF.

This clone has only one observation. The chain couples TRBV7-8 to TRBJ1-1, with TRBD1 as a possible D gene (6 bases). V was pared by 6 bases and J by 4 bases, with 12 bases between. CDR1 SGHVS and CDR2 FQNEAQ come from the germline V gene. The CDR3 sequence is 13 residues long. This CDR3 is CASRETGSTEAFF. The CDR3 DNA sequence: TGTGCCAGCAGGGAAACAGGGAGCACTGAAGCTTTCTTT.

The chain carries TRBV10-3 and TRBJ2-5; TRBD2 matches at 12 bases. The V and J ends lost 11 bases and 5 bases, in that order; junction bases with no gene match: 6. Germline CDR1 and CDR2: ENHRY and SYGVKD. CDR3 length: 13 residues. The CDR3 protein is CAARLAGAETQYF. In DNA, the CDR3 is TGTGCCGCGAGACTAGCGGGAGCGGAGACCCAGTACTTC.

The V and J genes are TRBV5-1 and TRBJ1-4, with TRBD1 matching over 9 bases. V was pared by 1 base and J by 5 bases, with 3 bases of the junction left unmatched. Germline loops: CDR1 SGHRS, CDR2 YFSETQ. The CDR3 is made up of 15 amino acids. Here the CDR3 reads CASSLSGQGNEKLFF. As DNA, the CDR3 is TGCGCCAGCAGCTTGTCGGGACAGGGAAATGAAAAACTGTTTTTT.

This chain uses TRBV30 with TRBJ1-5; D uncertain. Germline values: CDR1 GTSNPN, CDR2 SVGIG (reference sequence). V gave up 1 base and J gave up 5 bases, with 15 bases separating them. The length of the CDR3 is 15 residues. The CDR3 bases are TGTGCCTGGAGTGGCCGACGGAGGGTAGATCAGCCCCAGCATTTT. Its translation is CAWSGRRRVDQPQHF.